Shown below are 16 T cell receptor beta chains from a single sample sequenced in a study of cytomegalovirus exposure and HLA in healthy donors (dated by TCRdb to about 2017). Libraries came from the immunoSEQ multiplex PCR assay. For the multiplex PCR, a mixture combining 60 forward primers for TCR Vbeta segments and 13 reverse primers for TCR Jbeta segments was used. TCRdb took this table from immuneACCESS and kept in-frame rearrangements with V and J called. Such tables lack part of the clones; where checked against another copy, unresolved V genes explain under half of the gap, and the rest is unexplained. The sample table lists roughly 140,000 clones, roughly three quarters of them with a count of one. Of the sample, roughly 4.7% is held by the ten largest clones. Input material: PBMCs. The receptors were gathered from a male donor in good health and CMV-seronegative.

For the CDR3, the DNA is TGCGCCAGCAGCTTGGAGGAGGGGGCATGGGGAGCTTTCTTT. Protein sequence: CASSLEEGAWGAFF. The chain has TRBV5-1 and TRBJ1-1; 7 bases are a match to TRBD1. This CDR3 spans 14 amino acids. J was trimmed by 10 bases and V by 0 bases; bases with no gene match: 9. CDR1 is SGHRS, CDR2 YFSETQ, per germline.

The chain joins TRBV14 to TRBJ1-1, with 7 bases that match TRBD1. The CDR3 length is 14 residues. The V gene's germline CDR1 is SGHDN and CDR2 FVKESK. V lost 2 bases and J lost 4; bases outside the gene matches: 4. CDR3 sequence: CASSQLQGGTEAFF. In DNA form, the CDR3 reads TGTGCCAGCAGCCAACTCCAGGGGGGCACTGAAGCTTTCTTT.

The V gene is TRBV7-6, the J gene TRBJ2-5; TRBD2 agrees at 7 bases. The V segment lost 2 bases and the J segment 3 bases; nucleotides outside the gene matches: 6. This CDR3 spans 15 amino acids. Per germline, CDR1 SGHVS and CDR2 FNYEAQ. CDR3 residues: CASSLSTGGKETQYF. The CDR3 coding sequence is TGTGCCAGCAGCTTATCTACCGGGGGGAAAGAGACCCAGTACTTC.

The rearrangement uses TRBV5-3 and TRBJ1-4; TRBD1 agrees at 8 bases. TRBV5-3 counts as an open reading frame of uncertain function. Losses at the gene ends were 4 bases for V and 4 bases for J; bases not matched to a gene: 3. This CDR3 comprises 14 residues. CDR3 sequence: CARSRTGYNEKLFF. The CDR3 region has the DNA TGTGCCAGAAGCCGGACAGGGTATAATGAAAAACTGTTTTTT.

The rearrangement links TRBV20-1 to TRBJ2-5; D ambiguous. Germline lookup yields CDR1 DFQATT and CDR2 SNEGSKA (reference sequence). V lost 2 bases and J 6 bases, leaving 7 bases between the germline ends. This CDR3 has 11 residues. CDR3 nucleotides: TGCAGTGCTAGACCCAGGCAGACCCAGTACTTC. Its translation is CSARPRQTQYF.

The chain couples TRBV4-3 to TRBJ1-2; the D gene is possibly TRBD1 (6 bases). The V and J ends lost 4 bases and 4 bases respectively, with 10 bases between them. This CDR3 spans 13 amino acids. Looked up from germline, CDR1 is LGHNA and CDR2 is YSLEER. As DNA, the CDR3 is TGCGCCAGCAGCCCATCGACAGGCTATGGCTACACCTTC. Translated: CASSPSTGYGYTF.

A word on this clone: The sample holds other DNA sequences that translate to the same CDR3. The chain uses TRBV11-2 and TRBJ1-2; D ambiguous. The CDR3 is 11 amino acids. The germline CDR1 and CDR2 sequences are SGHAT and FQNNGV. Deletions cut 6 bases from V and 8 bases from J, with 10 bases between. CDR3 residues: CASSPATGYTF. The CDR3 nucleotides are TGTGCCAGCAGTCCCGCGACAGGCTACACCTTC.

This chain links TRBV4-2 with TRBJ1-4; 9 bases map to TRBD1. CDR1 is LGHNA, CDR2 YNFKEQ, per germline. V trimming: 5 bases; J trimming: 10 bases; junction bases outside the gene matches: 11. This CDR3 region has 15 residues. The CDR3 protein is CASSGTGTGRRKLFF. CDR3 DNA: TGTGCCAGCAGCGGGACCGGGACAGGGCGCAGAAAACTGTTTTTT.

This clone was seen only a few times. This chain joins TRBV5-1 and TRBJ2-2, with TRBD1 identical over 7 bases. The CDR3 runs 15 residues. The junction had 10 bases not matched to a gene; V was cut back by 4 bases and J by 7 bases. From germline, CDR1 is SGHRS and CDR2 YFSETQ. The CDR3: CASSGETGFGGELFF. The CDR3 region has the DNA TGCGCCAGCAGCGGGGAGACAGGGTTTGGCGGGGAGCTGTTTTTT.

CDR3 amino acids: CASSQLPGAGGGTEAFF. The CDR3, as DNA: TGCGCCAGCAGCCAGCTCCCCGGGGCAGGGGGAGGAACTGAAGCTTTCTTT. The genes are TRBV4-1 and TRBJ1-1, with TRBD1 identical over 7 bases. Trimming removed 3 bases from V and 5 bases from J; junction bases left unmatched: 15. Germline V gene data show CDR1 as MGHRA and CDR2 as YSYEKL. The CDR3 consists of 17 residues.

This clone was counted once. Other DNA sequences in this specimen translate into the identical CDR3. The V call is TRBV5-1, the J call TRBJ2-1; TRBD2 aligns across 11 bases. V lost 4 bases to trimming and J lost 4 bases; unmatched junction nucleotides: 4. The CDR3 loop spans 15 amino acids. Germline-derived CDR1 and CDR2 are SGHRS and YFSETQ. The chain's CDR3 is CASSLTSGVYNEQFF. In DNA form, the CDR3 reads TGCGCCAGCAGCCTGACTAGCGGGGTTTACAATGAGCAGTTCTTC.

The genes are TRBV6-1 and TRBJ2-5, with 9 positions matching TRBD1. This CDR3 has 14 residues. Germline values: CDR1 MNHNS, CDR2 SASEGT. The ends lost 4 bases at V and 6 bases at J; junction bases unmatched: 6. The CDR3 here is CASSGPGQGKTQYF. CDR3 nucleotide sequence: TGTGCCAGCAGTGGACCGGGACAGGGCAAGACCCAGTACTTC.

The CDR3 here is CASSLAQGENTEAFF. In DNA form, the CDR3 reads TGTGCCAGCAGCTTAGCGCAAGGGGAGAACACTGAAGCTTTCTTT. This chain uses TRBV7-6 with TRBJ1-1; possible D gene TRBD1, 5 bases. V was trimmed by 0 bases and J by 1 base, leaving 9 bases between them. Germline V gives CDR1 SGHVS, CDR2 FNYEAQ. This CDR3 is 15 amino acids long.

The CDR3 loop is CASSSYRREPSWGEQFF. The CDR3 DNA reads TGTGCCAGCAGTTCGTATAGGCGGGAGCCTTCCTGGGGTGAGCAGTTCTTC. The V gene is TRBV28, the J gene TRBJ2-1; 7 bases fit TRBD2. Germline V lookup: CDR1 MDHEN, CDR2 SYDVKM. V lost 4 bases, J lost 9 bases, and 18 bases stayed unmatched. This CDR3 contains 17 residues.

The chain links TRBV5-6 to TRBJ2-6; D uncertain. V was shortened by 3 bases and J by 0 bases, with 4 bases between the two germline ends. The CDR3 extends over 14 amino acids. CDR1 SGHDT and CDR2 YYEEEE come from the germline V gene. The CDR3 bases are TGTGCCAGCAGCTCCTACTCTGGGGCCAACGTCCTGACTTTC. This translates into CASSSYSGANVLTF. Filled out from reference TRBV5-6 and TRBJ2-6, the complete variable domain reads DAGVTQSPTHLIKTRGQQVTLRCSPKSGHDTVSWYQQALGQGPQFIFQYYEEEERQRGNFPDRFSGHQFPNYSSELNVNALLLGDSALYLCASSSYSGANVLTFGAGSRLTVL.

The chain joins TRBV30 to TRBJ1-1, with a tentative D call TRBD1 (5 bases). Germline V gene sequence: CDR1 GTSNPN, CDR2 SVGIG (reference sequence). This CDR3 region has 13 residues. Trimming removed 2 bases at V and 1 base at J, with 8 bases between. The CDR3 DNA follows: TGTGCCTGGAGTAGACAGCCGAACACTGAAGCTTTCTTT. Its translation: CAWSRQPNTEAFF. Full variable domain (remainder filled in from reference TRBV30 and TRBJ1-1): SQTIHQWPATLVQPVGSPLSLECTVEGTSNPNLYWYRQAAGRGLQLLFYSVGIGQISSEVPQNLSASRPQDRQFILSSKKLLLSDSGFYLCAWSRQPNTEAFFGQGTRLTVV.